This TCR beta chain was recovered during a study of blood T cell repertoires in COVID-19. In the study overall: Specimens from acute and convalescent COVID-19 originated in the United States, Italy and Spain. Sample material is recorded as cDNA or gDNA derived from T cells, B-cell-depleted T cells, or PBMCs.

Clones were read by immunoSEQ multiplex PCR, and TCRdb kept only the in-frame ones, dropping some. This table has fewer than 200,000 clones, around four fifths appearing once. Per germline, CDR1 KGHSH and CDR2 LQKENI. The CDR3 totals 13 residues. The V and J ends lost 7 bases and 6 bases respectively, with 12 bases between them. The gene calls are TRBV18 and TRBJ1-4; D might be TRBD1 (5 bases). Sequencing used peripheral blood. The clonotype originates from a man between 35 and 55 years old who had recovered from COVID-19. The CDR3 region is CASFTRADEKLFF. DNA of the CDR3: TGTGCCAGCTTCACCAGGGCAGATGAAAAACTGTTTTTT.